This T cell receptor beta chain stems from a study of shared clonotypes between healthy human individuals. Roughly 30,000 T cell genomes (around 190 ng DNA) went into each sorted-subset replicate. Produced via immunoSEQ multiplex PCR; TCRdb's table is partial and in-frame only. The sample holds 850,000 to 1,200,000 clones, 70% to 80% seen once. To note about this clone: Its specificity is unknown. The sample carries other DNA sequences with the same CDR3.

Donors were healthy HIV-negative adults without recently reported acute infections or vaccinations. Overall study findings and caveats: Sampling was confined to blood; repertoires within tissues likely differ. As a rule, naive subsets had a larger estimated richness than memory subsets.

Germline values: CDR1 SGHRS, CDR2 YFSETQ. This CDR3 region has 15 residues. V dropped 0 bases and J dropped 0 bases, with 7 bases sitting between them. The source of this sequence is a man aged 18 to 29 in good health. This chain links TRBV5-1 with TRBJ2-1, with a weak D call TRBD1 (5 bases). Specimen: memory CD4+ T cells sorted from blood. Subset given: CD45RA-negative fraction. The CDR3 DNA reads TGCGCCAGCAGCTTGGTCCAGGGCTCCTACAATGAGCAGTTCTTC. Translating it yields CASSLVQGSYNEQFF.